Each of the 14 T cell receptor beta chains below was sequenced from the same sample in a study of blood T cells in healthy people across ages. The second PCR ran about 6 to 12 cycles with a sample-barcoded 5' primer and J-beta primers. TCRdb reprocessed the 5' RACE reads with MiXCR, giving one entry per CDR3 protein. This table holds some 750,000 distinct CDR3 sequences, 20% to 25% found once. The sample taken for sequencing was blood. All receptors come from a man aged 65 to 79 in good health.

The chain is built from TRBV4-3 and TRBJ2-1; 12 positions agree with TRBD2. The CDR3 contains 20 residues. Germline V gene lookup returns CDR1 LGHNA and CDR2 YSLEER. Trimming took 1 base from V and 0 from J; bases not matched to a gene: 10. DNA of the CDR3: TGCGCCAGCAGCCAAGCAGTGACTAGCGGGAGATATGACTCCTACAATGAGCAGTTCTTC. Its protein product is CASSQAVTSGRYDSYNEQFF.

This clonotype showed up just a few times. The rearrangement uses TRBV5-4 and TRBJ2-5; the D is unclear. The end of the DNA aligns better with TRBJ2-1, so the J call may be wrong. This CDR3 is 13 amino acids long. Looked up from germline, CDR1 is SGHNT and CDR2 is YYREEE (reference sequence). CDR3 in DNA: TGTGCCAGCAGCACGGACGGTCATGGGGAGCAGTTCTTC. Translated: CASSTDGHGEQFF.

The chain couples TRBV6-1 to TRBJ2-7, with a tentative D call TRBD2 (5 bases). Trimming stripped 5 bases from V and 0 bases from J, with 14 bases between. Germline-derived CDR1 and CDR2 are MNHNS and SASEGT. CDR3 size: 15 residues. In DNA, the CDR3 is TGTGCCAGCAGTTCCAGGAGGCAAGTCTCCTACGAGCAGTACTTC. Protein: CASSSRRQVSYEQYF.

This chain uses TRBV24-1 with TRBJ2-5; a possible D gene is TRBD2 (6 bases). In germline, CDR1 is KGHDR, CDR2 SFDVKD. This CDR3 has 16 amino acids. The V and J ends lost 5 bases and 3 bases respectively, with 18 bases between them. The DNA of the CDR3 is TGTGCCACCAGTGCCGTCATTGGGGCTAGCGAAGAGACCCAGTACTTC. Protein sequence: CATSAVIGASEETQYF.

There are a few counts of this clonotype. The genes are TRBV20-1 and TRBJ1-1; D might be TRBD1 (6 bases). There are 16 residues in the CDR3. Per the germline V gene, CDR1 is DFQATT and CDR2 is SNEGSKA (reference sequence). V dropped 0 bases and J dropped 2 bases, with 16 bases sitting between them. This chain's CDR3 is CSARDWGSGGNTEAFF. DNA of the CDR3: TGCAGTGCTAGAGATTGGGGGTCTGGGGGCAACACTGAAGCTTTCTTT.

CDR3 region: CASSSRTAEAFF. The CDR3 bases are TGTGCCAGCAGTTCCAGGACAGCTGAAGCTTTCTTT. The rearrangement joins TRBV12-3 or TRBV12-4 to TRBJ1-1; tentatively, D is TRBD1 (6 bases). The germline V and J ends were trimmed by 4 bases and 6 bases, with 9 bases remaining between them. The CDR3 spans 12 residues.

This clonotype was detected only a few times. The rearrangement links TRBV7-9 to TRBJ2-6; D is possibly TRBD1 or TRBD2 (5 bases each). Germline CDR1 SEHNR, CDR2 FQNEAQ (reference sequence). The V end lost 3 bases, the J end lost 0 bases, and 15 bases lay between the germline ends. This CDR3 has 18 amino acids. The CDR3 bases are TGTGCCAGCAGCTTCCCAGGGTACGGAGGCTCTGGGGCCAACGTCCTGACTTTC. It translates to CASSFPGYGGSGANVLTF.

This clonotype came up a few times. The chain recombines TRBV12-3 or TRBV12-4 with TRBJ1-2, with D unresolved. The CDR3 is made up of 13 amino acids. Deletions cut 1 base from V and 4 bases from J, with 7 bases between. For the CDR3, the DNA is TGTGCCAGCAGTTTAGAACAGAGCTATGGCTACACCTTC. Protein sequence: CASSLEQSYGYTF.

This clonotype was observed a handful of times. CDR3 residues: CASSYSGGGAGNSPLHF. CDR3 bases: TGTGCCAGCAGCTATAGCGGAGGTGGGGCTGGGAATTCACCCCTCCACTTT. This chain links TRBV7-9 with TRBJ1-6; TRBD1 might be the D (5 bases). CDR3 length: 17 residues. From germline, CDR1 is SEHNR and CDR2 FQNEAQ (reference sequence). The germline V and J ends were trimmed by 4 bases and 7 bases, with 20 bases remaining between them. Drawing the rest from reference TRBV7-9 and TRBJ1-6, the complete variable domain is DTGVSQNPRHKITKRGQNVTFRCDPISEHNRLYWYRQTLGQGPEFLTYFQNEAQLEKSRLLSDRFSAERPKGSFSTLEIQRTEQGDSAMYLCASSYSGGGAGNSPLHFGNGTRLTVT.

The table lists this clonotype with a few counts. The V and J genes are TRBV30 and TRBJ2-1, with a weak D call TRBD2 (6 bases). The length of the CDR3 is 15 residues. Looked up from germline, CDR1 is GTSNPN and CDR2 is SVGIG (reference sequence). V lost 1 base and J lost 4, with 14 bases in between. This chain's CDR3 is CAWSGGERFYNEQFF. In DNA form, the CDR3 reads TGTGCCTGGAGTGGGGGGGAGAGGTTTTACAATGAGCAGTTCTTC.

This chain uses TRBV3-1 with TRBJ1-4; D is uncertain. The CDR3 length is 15 residues. Trimming cost V 2 bases and J 7 bases, with 14 bases left between them. CDR1 is LGHDT and CDR2 is YNNKEL in the germline V gene (reference sequence). The CDR3 loop is CASSQRSVASEKLFF. The CDR3 DNA is TGTGCCAGCAGCCAACGAAGTGTCGCCAGTGAAAAACTGTTTTTT.

This clonotype was found a few times. The chain links TRBV5-1 to TRBJ2-5; D is unclear. Trimming removed 5 bases at V and 4 bases at J, with 12 bases between. This CDR3 region has 13 residues. CDR1 and CDR2 from the germline V gene are SGHRS and YFSETQ. In DNA, the CDR3 is TGCGCCAGCAGTTTCGGTGAAACAGAGACCCAGTACTTC. Protein: CASSFGETETQYF. The whole variable domain, remainder taken from reference TRBV5-1 and TRBJ2-5, is KAGVTQTPRYLIKTRGQQVTLSCSPISGHRSVSWYQQTPGQGLQFLFEYFSETQRNKGNFPGRFSGRQFSNSRSEMNVSTLELGDSALYLCASSFGETETQYFGPGTRLLVL.

This clonotype occurred a few times. One end of the junction varies from germline; a read error may be responsible. This sequence joins TRBV29-1 and TRBJ1-1; TRBD1 aligns across 10 bases. This CDR3 contains 15 residues. Germline loops: CDR1 SQVTM, CDR2 ANQGSEA. The CDR3 reads CSATGTGVMNAEAFF. The DNA of the CDR3 is TGCAGCGCCACCGGGACAGGGGTGATGAACGCTGAAGCTTTCTTT.

In nucleotides, the CDR3 is TGTGCCAGCAGTCCCCAAACGGGACTAGCTGTCTACGAGCAGTACTTC. This translates into CASSPQTGLAVYEQYF. V is TRBV28 and J is TRBJ2-7; TRBD2 matches at 9 bases. The CDR3 length is 16 residues. Trimming removed 5 bases from V and 3 bases from J; junction bases left unmatched: 11. Germline V CDR1 and CDR2: MDHEN, SYDVKM.